Detailed here is one T cell receptor (beta chain). V lost 3 bases to trimming and J lost 5 bases; unmatched junction nucleotides: 1. CDR3 length equals 13 residues. CDR1 and CDR2 from the germline V gene are LNHDA and SQIVND (reference sequence). The data derive from a study of cytomegalovirus exposure and HLA in healthy donors. PCR involved 60 Vbeta and 13 Jbeta primers. The method was immunoSEQ multiplex PCR; TCRdb's version includes in-frame clones alone and lacks a portion of them. The sample has tens of thousands of clones; roughly four fifths are singletons. The source is a man between 25 and 39 years old in good health and CMV-seronegative. The rearrangement uses TRBV19 and TRBJ2-4; 7 bases fit TRBD1. Input material: PBMCs. The CDR3 sequence is CASSMGTENIQYF. CDR3 sequence (DNA): TGTGCCAGTAGTATGGGGACAGAAAACATTCAGTACTTC.